A selection of T cell receptor beta chains follows, all from one sample in a study of shared clonotypes between healthy human individuals. Repertoires were generated with immunoSEQ multiplex PCR, while TCRdb's copy carries only in-frame clones and drops some. The sample yields approximately 110,000 clones, less than 75% seen once. The source material was memory CD8+ T cells sorted from blood. All receptors derive from a young woman in good health. Both conserved end residues are part of each CDR3. The D gene is left open where the match is weak. Size is omitted from some rows. Given values are once, few, many or a class for expanded clones.

V	J	size	D	DNA	CDR3
TRBV6-4	TRBJ2-2	-	-	TGTGCCAGCAGTATTTCCTCGGACACCGGGGAGCTGTTTTTT	CASSISSDTGELFF
TRBV2	TRBJ2-5	once	-	TGTGCCAGCACCCCCTTCCCATCGGCAAGGCAAGAGACCCAGTACTTC	CASTPFPSARQETQYF
TRBV6-5	TRBJ2-7	many	TRBD1	TGTGCCAGCAGTTACTCCGCCGGGACAGGCTCCTACGAGCAGTACTTC	CASSYSAGTGSYEQYF
TRBV29-1	TRBJ1-4	-	-	TGCAGCGTAGCGATAGACGTAACTAATGAAAAACTGTTTTTT	CSVAIDVTNEKLFF
TRBV5-4	TRBJ2-7	once	TRBD2	TGTGCCAGCAGCCGGACTAGCGGGAGTAGGTCCTACGAGCAGTACTTC	CASSRTSGSRSYEQYF
TRBV25-1	TRBJ2-1	-	-	TGTGCCAGCAGTGAGCGGCCCGCGGGCGAGCAGTTCTTC	CASSERPAGEQFF
TRBV9	TRBJ2-2	-	-	TGTGCCAGCAGCGTAAGGGGAAGCGGGGAGCTGTTTTTT	CASSVRGSGELFF
TRBV10-1	TRBJ2-7	-	-	TGCGCCAGCAGTGAAATTCCAGGGGCGGGGTACGAGCAGTACTTC	CASSEIPGAGYEQYF
TRBV2	TRBJ2-1	many	-	TGTGCCAGCAGTGAAGAGGGGGAAGGCTACAATGAGCAGTTCTTC	CASSEEGEGYNEQFF
TRBV30	TRBJ2-2	few	-	TGTGCCTGGAGCGCTACAGGTACCGGGGAGCTGTTTTTT	CAWSATGTGELFF
TRBV30	TRBJ2-6	-	TRBD1	TGTGCCTATCTCACCGGGACAGGGAGCTCTGGGGCCAACGTCCTGACTTTC	CAYLTGTGSSGANVLTF
TRBV5-1	TRBJ2-1	-	-	TGCGCCAGCAGCACACCTAATCTACTCTACAATGAGCAGTTCTTC	CASSTPNLLYNEQFF
TRBV28	TRBJ2-1	-	TRBD1	TGTGCCAGCAGTTCCAAGGGACAGGTCTCCTACAATGAGCAGTTCTTC	CASSSKGQVSYNEQFF
TRBV7-7	TRBJ2-5	-	-	TGTGCCAGCAGCTTCCGCCTAGCTGAGACCCAGTACTTC	CASSFRLAETQYF
TRBV4-1	TRBJ2-7	-	TRBD2	TGTGCCAGCAGCCAAGATCACGGGACTAGCGATGAGCAGTACTTC	CASSQDHGTSDEQYF
TRBV18	TRBJ1-2	-	TRBD1	TGTGCCAGCTCACGATTGGACAGGGTGAGCGGCTACACCTTC	CASSRLDRVSGYTF
TRBV2	TRBJ2-7	-	TRBD1	TGTGCCAGCAGGGACTCCGGGACAGGTCCGTACGAGCAGTACTTC	CASRDSGTGPYEQYF
TRBV5-1	TRBJ2-2	-	TRBD1	TGCGCCAGCACCCCTGGGACAGGGCCCGGGGAGCTGTTTTTT	CASTPGTGPGELFF
TRBV6-1	TRBJ2-3	-	-	TGTGCCAGCAGTGCAGGGGACACCGGGGCAGATACGCAGTATTTT	CASSAGDTGADTQYF
TRBV7-8	TRBJ2-7	-	-	TGTGCCAGCAGCTTGAGTAGGCAGGGGAAGCACGAGCAGTACTTC	CASSLSRQGKHEQYF
TRBV27	TRBJ2-2	-	-	TGTGCCAGCAGTTTATATCGCAGGGGAGGTAACACCGGGGAGCTGTTTTTT	CASSLYRRGGNTGELFF
TRBV5-6	TRBJ2-7	once	-	TGTGCCAGCAGCTATCACGGGTCCTACGAGCAGTACTTC	CASSYHGSYEQYF
TRBV4-1	TRBJ1-2	-	TRBD1	TGCGCCAGCAGCCTAAGTTACAGGGGTAATGGCTACACCTTC	CASSLSYRGNGYTF
TRBV10-3	TRBJ1-1	many	-	TGTGCCATCAGTGAAGCCCCCTCGGGGAGTCTGGGCACTGAAGCTTTCTTT	CAISEAPSGSLGTEAFF
TRBV28	TRBJ1-1	once	-	TGTGCCAGCAGTTTTGGGACTGAAGCTTTCTTT	CASSFGTEAFF
TRBV19	TRBJ2-1	-	-	TGTGCCAGTAGTATTGAGCGGAGCTCCTACAATGAGCAGTTCTTC	CASSIERSSYNEQFF
TRBV14	TRBJ2-7	-	-	TGTGCCAGCAGCCAAGATCGCGGAGGGAACTACGAGCAGTACTTC	CASSQDRGGNYEQYF
TRBV5-1	TRBJ2-5	-	TRBD1	TGCGCCAGCAGCTTCCTGGGACAGGGGTTTGGAGAGACCCAGTACTTC	CASSFLGQGFGETQYF
TRBV15	TRBJ1-4	-	-	TGTGCCACCAGCAGAGGGCTGGTAGGCGGACGGATTCCTTGGGAAAAACTGTTTTTT	CATSRGLVGGRIPWEKLFF
TRBV28	TRBJ1-5	-	-	TGTGCCAGCAGTTTTACAAGTGGCGCGGCAGCCCATCAGCCCCAGCATTTT	CASSFTSGAAAHQPQHF
TRBV7-9	TRBJ1-2	-	-	TGTGCCAGCAGCTTACCCCTCAGTCGGGGCTACACCTTC	CASSLPLSRGYTF
TRBV30	TRBJ1-2	-	-	TGTGCCTGGACGTCCTGGGCAGGGACCAACTATGGCTACACCTTC	CAWTSWAGTNYGYTF
TRBV5-6	TRBJ2-7	-	-	TGTGCTAGCAGCTTCGGGGGTGATTCCTACGAGCAGTACTTC	CASSFGGDSYEQYF
TRBV28	TRBJ1-4	-	-	TGTGCCAGCAGCCCTCCGGGAACTAATGAAAAACTGTTTTTT	CASSPPGTNEKLFF
TRBV28	TRBJ2-7	-	-	TGTGCCAGCAGTTACTCGAGCGAGCAGTACTTC	CASSYSSEQYF
TRBV27	TRBJ2-1	few	TRBD2	TGTGCCAGCAGTTTTATGACTAGCGGAGTCAATGAGCAGTTCTTC	CASSFMTSGVNEQFF
TRBV11-2	TRBJ2-3	-	TRBD2	TGTGCCAGCAGCGCACCGACTAGCGGGTTTGGCACAGATACGCAGTATTTT	CASSAPTSGFGTDTQYF
TRBV29-1	TRBJ2-3	-	-	TGCAGCGTTGGGACGGGATCGGCAGATACGCAGTATTTT	CSVGTGSADTQYF
TRBV5-1	TRBJ1-2	-	TRBD1	TGCGCCAGCAGCCGACAGGGGATAGGCGGCTACACCTTC	CASSRQGIGGYTF
TRBV2	TRBJ1-1	-	TRBD1	TGTGCCAGCAGAGGACAGGGCGCAGCTTTCTTT	CASRGQGAAFF
TRBV28	TRBJ2-7	-	TRBD2	TGTGCCAGCAGTACACCCTGGACTAGCGGGAGGACCTACGAGCAGTACTTC	CASSTPWTSGRTYEQYF
TRBV15	TRBJ2-2	-	-	TGTGCCACCAGCAGAGAGTTGACCGGGGAGCTGTTTTTT	CATSRELTGELFF
TRBV10-2	TRBJ2-7	-	-	TGCGCCAGCAGTGAGCAAGCTGGCGAGCAGTACTTC	CASSEQAGEQYF
TRBV19	TRBJ1-4	-	-	TGTGCCAGTAGTGATCGGGGACATGAAAAACTGTTTTTT	CASSDRGHEKLFF
TRBV7-6	TRBJ2-7	-	-	TGTGCCAGCAGCTTCTACCCCAACCCGGAGCAGTACTTC	CASSFYPNPEQYF
TRBV5-5	TRBJ2-7	-	TRBD1	TGTGCCAGCAGCTTTCAGGACAGGAGCTACGAGCAGTACTTC	CASSFQDRSYEQYF
TRBV5-1	TRBJ1-2	-	-	TGCGCCAGCAGCTTCCCTGACTTTCATGGCTACACCTTC	CASSFPDFHGYTF
TRBV2	TRBJ1-5	many	TRBD1	TGTGCCAGCAATCCGGACAGGGCGGGGGGCAATCAGCCCCAGCATTTT	CASNPDRAGGNQPQHF
TRBV7-8	TRBJ2-1	-	TRBD2	TGTGCCAGCAGCTCACGGCCTAGCGGGACCTATGAGCAGTTCTTC	CASSSRPSGTYEQFF
TRBV27	TRBJ2-7	-	-	TGTGCCAGCAGTTTATCCGCACAGCGCAACTACGAGCAGTACTTC	CASSLSAQRNYEQYF
TRBV4-1	TRBJ2-7	-	-	TGCGCCAGCAGCGTACGAGGTGTCCACGAGCAGTACTTC	CASSVRGVHEQYF
TRBV6-4	TRBJ2-3	-	-	TGTGCCAGCAGTGACTCGAGTGTAAATACGCAGTATTTT	CASSDSSVNTQYF
TRBV28	TRBJ2-7	once	-	TGTGCCAGCAGTTTTTTCGGCTCCTACGAGCAGTACTTC	CASSFFGSYEQYF
TRBV11-2	TRBJ1-1	-	-	TGTGCCAGCAGCTTAGCCCCGGGAGTCACTGAAGCTTTCTTT	CASSLAPGVTEAFF